Listed below are T cell receptor beta chains from one sample, sequenced in a study of shared clonotypes between healthy human individuals. Produced via immunoSEQ multiplex PCR; TCRdb's table is partial and in-frame only. The data contain 1,400,000 or so clones, approximately 98.5% of them singletons. Sequencing input: naive CD4+ T cells sorted from blood. These receptors all stem from a young man in good health. Both conserved end residues are part of each CDR3. D genes are given only for firm matches. Clone size appears in some rows only: once, few, many, or a class for an expanded clone.

TRBV18	-	-	TRBJ2-2	CASSPRTGGANTGELFF	TGTGCCAGCTCACCACGAACAGGGGGGGCGAACACCGGGGAGCTGTTTTTT
TRBV19	-	-	TRBJ1-1	CASSPRRAVNTEAFF	TGTGCCAGTAGTCCCCGCAGGGCTGTGAACACTGAAGCTTTCTTT
TRBV15	-	-	TRBJ1-2	CATSRDYGRYGYTF	TGTGCCACCAGCAGAGACTACGGACGGTATGGCTACACCTTC
TRBV27	-	-	TRBJ1-2	CASSFGQPYGYTF	TGTGCCAGCAGTTTTGGACAGCCCTATGGCTACACCTTC
TRBV11-2	TRBD1	once	TRBJ2-7	CASSLDGQGAYEQYF	TGTGCCAGCAGCTTAGACGGACAGGGGGCTTACGAGCAGTACTTC
TRBV10-2	-	-	TRBJ1-2	CASKPGAYGYTF	TGCGCCAGCAAACCGGGGGCGTACGGCTACACCTTC
TRBV5-1	TRBD1	-	TRBJ1-2	CASSLGQGDGYTF	TGCGCCAGCAGCCTCGGACAGGGGGATGGCTACACCTTC
TRBV27	-	-	TRBJ1-4	CASSFREETKLFF	TGTGCCAGCAGTTTTCGGGAAGAGACAAAACTGTTTTTT
TRBV28	-	-	TRBJ2-7	CASSSHRAPRTYEQYF	TGTGCCAGCAGTTCTCACCGGGCCCCGAGAACCTACGAGCAGTACTTC
TRBV7-2	-	-	TRBJ2-6	CASSSGRSGANVLTF	TGTGCCAGCAGCTCCGGGCGCTCTGGGGCCAACGTCCTGACTTTC
TRBV7-9	-	-	TRBJ2-7	CASSLGTISYEQYF	TGTGCCAGCAGCTTGGGGACCATATCCTACGAGCAGTACTTC
TRBV29-1	TRBD2	-	TRBJ2-1	CSVAFTSGGNEQFF	TGCAGCGTAGCCTTCACTAGCGGGGGCAATGAGCAGTTCTTC
TRBV5-8	TRBD1	-	TRBJ1-2	CASSLGAGTASLIGYGYTF	TGTGCCAGCAGTCTTGGAGCCGGGACAGCCTCTTTAATTGGCTATGGCTACACCTTC
TRBV2	-	-	TRBJ2-4	CASTERVIGNIQYF	TGTGCCAGCACCGAAAGGGTTATCGGTAACATTCAGTACTTC
TRBV19	-	once	TRBJ2-7	CASSMASAYEQYF	TGTGCCAGTAGTATGGCTAGCGCTTACGAGCAGTACTTC
TRBV5-1	-	-	TRBJ2-5	CASSNSPQETQYF	TGCGCCAGCAGTAACAGTCCCCAAGAGACCCAGTACTTC
TRBV7-3	-	-	TRBJ2-3	CASSSRGPDTQYF	TGTGCCAGCAGTTCCAGGGGCCCAGATACGCAGTATTTT
TRBV7-2	TRBD2	-	TRBJ2-7	CASRRNSGSSYEQYF	TGTGCCAGCCGCCGAAATAGCGGGAGCTCCTACGAGCAGTACTTC
TRBV25-1	TRBD2	-	TRBJ2-5	CASSVLAVRETQYF	TGTGCCAGCAGTGTCCTAGCGGTAAGGGAGACCCAGTACTTC
TRBV5-1	-	-	TRBJ2-5	CASSSGNREKTQYF	TGCGCCAGCAGCTCCGGGAACAGGGAAAAGACCCAGTACTTC
TRBV5-4	-	once	TRBJ1-4	CASSGPGGRANEKLFF	TGTGCCAGCAGCGGACCGGGGGGACGAGCTAATGAAAAACTGTTTTTT
TRBV27	-	-	TRBJ2-1	CASSFRGSNNEQFF	TGTGCCAGCAGTTTTCGGGGCTCCAACAATGAGCAGTTCTTC
TRBV11-2	TRBD1	-	TRBJ2-7	CASSRGQAYEQYF	TGTGCCAGCAGCAGGGGACAGGCCTACGAGCAGTACTTC
TRBV19	TRBD2	-	TRBJ2-3	CASSLNSGSSDTQYF	TGTGCCAGTAGTCTTAATAGCGGGAGTTCCGATACGCAGTATTTT
TRBV29-1	-	-	TRBJ1-1	CSVEGVYSGHEAFF	TGCAGCGTTGAAGGAGTGTATTCGGGCCATGAAGCTTTCTTT
TRBV11-2	TRBD2	once	TRBJ2-7	CASRWGAGGFEQYF	TGTGCCAGCAGGTGGGGGGCGGGAGGATTCGAGCAGTACTTC
TRBV12-1	-	-	TRBJ2-1	CASSVRSGLAEASSYNEQFF	TGTGCCAGCAGCGTCCGCTCGGGACTAGCGGAGGCAAGCTCCTACAATGAGCAGTTCTTC
TRBV28	-	-	TRBJ1-5	CASSLIGRGLNRPQHF	TGTGCCAGCAGTTTAATCGGCAGGGGCCTTAATCGGCCCCAGCATTTT
TRBV10-3	TRBD1	-	TRBJ2-7	CAIRMTGSADEQYF	TGTGCCATCAGGATGACAGGGTCTGCAGACGAGCAGTACTTC
TRBV7-9	TRBD2	-	TRBJ2-3	CASSRGGLAGGSDTQYF	TGTGCCAGCAGCCGCGGAGGGCTAGCGGGAGGTTCAGATACGCAGTATTTT
TRBV19	TRBD1	-	TRBJ1-2	CASSTIGTGEDYGYTF	TGTGCCAGTAGTACGATCGGGACAGGGGAGGACTATGGCTACACCTTC
TRBV29-1	TRBD2	-	TRBJ2-7	CSVEGTSGRLSEQYF	TGCAGCGTTGAAGGGACTAGCGGGAGGTTGTCCGAGCAGTACTTC
TRBV5-1	TRBD2	-	TRBJ2-7	CASSLDLPVSGRAYEQYF	TGCGCCAGCAGCTTGGACCTCCCCGTTAGCGGGAGAGCCTACGAGCAGTACTTC
TRBV5-4	TRBD2	-	TRBJ2-1	CASEAGAGNEQFF	TGTGCCAGTGAGGCGGGAGCGGGCAATGAGCAGTTCTTC
TRBV29-1	-	-	TRBJ2-7	CSVKKTPSYEQYF	TGCAGCGTCAAAAAGACACCTTCCTACGAGCAGTACTTC
TRBV9	-	-	TRBJ2-7	CASSPRPGPAYEQYF	TGTGCCAGCAGCCCCAGACCGGGTCCCGCCTACGAGCAGTACTTC
TRBV7-2	TRBD2	-	TRBJ2-7	CASSLPSGGSYEQYF	TGTGCCAGCAGCTTACCAAGCGGGGGATCCTACGAGCAGTACTTC
TRBV2	TRBD2	-	TRBJ2-5	CASRILAATNF	TGTGCCAGCAGGATACTAGCGGCGACCAACTTC
TRBV11-2	-	-	TRBJ2-2	CASSLGGWEVRTGELFF	TGTGCCAGCAGCTTAGGGGGCTGGGAGGTTCGCACCGGGGAGCTGTTTTTT
TRBV2	-	-	TRBJ2-5	CASTFAETQYF	TGTGCCAGCACATTCGCCGAGACCCAGTACTTC
TRBV7-6	TRBD1	-	TRBJ2-7	CASSLGTGTSYEQYF	TGTGCCAGCAGCTTAGGGACAGGGACCTCCTACGAGCAGTACTTC